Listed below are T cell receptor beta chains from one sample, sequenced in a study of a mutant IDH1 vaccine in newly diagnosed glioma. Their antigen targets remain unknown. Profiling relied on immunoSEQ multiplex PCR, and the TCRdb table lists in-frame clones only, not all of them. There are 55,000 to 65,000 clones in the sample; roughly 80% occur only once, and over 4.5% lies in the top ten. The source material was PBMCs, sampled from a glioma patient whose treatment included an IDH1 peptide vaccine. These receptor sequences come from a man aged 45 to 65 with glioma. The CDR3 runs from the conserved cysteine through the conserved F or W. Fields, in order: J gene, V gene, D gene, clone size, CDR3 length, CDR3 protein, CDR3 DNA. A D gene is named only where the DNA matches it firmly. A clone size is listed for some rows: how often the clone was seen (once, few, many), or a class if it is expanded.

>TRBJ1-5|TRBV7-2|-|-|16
CASSHEGMGSNQPQHF
TGTGCCAGCAGCCATGAGGGGATGGGGAGCAATCAGCCCCAGCATTTT
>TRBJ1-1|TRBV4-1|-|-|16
CASSQGKGRPGTEAFF
TGCGCCAGCAGCCAAGGTAAAGGCCGCCCTGGCACTGAAGCTTTCTTT
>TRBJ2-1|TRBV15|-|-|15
CATSRDLGTSGVQFF
TGTGCCACCAGCAGAGATTTAGGCACCTCGGGGGTACAGTTCTTC
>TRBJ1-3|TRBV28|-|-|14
CASCRSVGGNTIYF
TGTGCCAGCTGCCGGAGCGTAGGAGGAAACACCATATATTTT
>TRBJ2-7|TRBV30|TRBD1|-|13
CAWTGQVASEQYF
TGTGCCTGGACCGGACAGGTGGCCTCCGAGCAGTACTTC
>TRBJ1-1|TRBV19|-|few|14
CASSINYLPTEAFF
TGTGCCAGTAGTATAAATTACCTCCCCACTGAAGCTTTCTTT
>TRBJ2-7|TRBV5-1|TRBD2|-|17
CASSFRLAGGLDHEQYF
TGCGCCAGCAGCTTCCGCTTAGCGGGAGGTTTGGACCACGAGCAGTACTTC
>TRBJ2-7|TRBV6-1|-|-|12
CASRLYPNEQYF
TGTGCCAGTAGACTATACCCTAACGAGCAGTACTTC
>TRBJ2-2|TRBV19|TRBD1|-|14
CASSLGQGAGELFF
TGTGCCAGTAGTCTGGGACAGGGGGCCGGGGAGCTGTTTTTT
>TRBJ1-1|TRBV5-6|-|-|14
CASSLITQNTEAFF
TGTGCCAGCAGCTTGATCACGCAGAACACTGAAGCTTTCTTT
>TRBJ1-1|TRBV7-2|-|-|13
CASSTPIGTTAFF
TGTGCCAGCAGCACGCCGATCGGGACAACTGCTTTCTTT
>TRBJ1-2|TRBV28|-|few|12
CASSRGGYGYTF
TGTGCCAGCAGTAGGGGTGGCTATGGCTACACCTTC
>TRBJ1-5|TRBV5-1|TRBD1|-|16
CASSLVGGQDNQPQHF
TGCGCCAGCAGCTTGGTAGGTGGACAGGACAATCAGCCCCAGCATTTT
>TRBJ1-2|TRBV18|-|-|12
CASSPGNYGYTF
TGTGCCAGCTCACCGGGAAACTATGGCTACACCTTC
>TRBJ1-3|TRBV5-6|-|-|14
CASSENRAGNTIYF
TGTGCCAGCAGCGAAAACAGGGCTGGAAACACCATATATTTT
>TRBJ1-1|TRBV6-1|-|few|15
CASSVTVFMNTEAFF
TGTGCCAGCAGTGTAACTGTATTCATGAACACTGAAGCTTTCTTT
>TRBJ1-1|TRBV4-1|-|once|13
CASSQGWNTEAFF
TGCGCCAGCAGCCAGGGATGGAACACTGAAGCTTTCTTT
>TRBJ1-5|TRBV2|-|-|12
CASRTDAQPQHF
TGTGCCAGCAGGACGGATGCTCAGCCCCAGCATTTT
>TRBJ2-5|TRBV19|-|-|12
CASSIDLETQYF
TGTGCCAGTAGTATAGATCTTGAGACCCAGTACTTC
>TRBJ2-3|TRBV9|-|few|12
CASSVDVNTQYF
TGTGCCAGCAGCGTAGACGTAAATACGCAGTATTTT
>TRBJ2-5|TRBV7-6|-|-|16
CASSEMTGSNGGTQYF
TGTGCCAGCAGCGAAATGACCGGGTCCAATGGGGGGACCCAGTACTTC
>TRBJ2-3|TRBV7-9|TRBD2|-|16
CASLAGGIPGTDTQYF
TGTGCCAGCCTAGCGGGAGGGATCCCGGGAACAGATACGCAGTATTTT
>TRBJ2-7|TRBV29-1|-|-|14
CSGQVGRNSYEQYF
TGCAGCGGCCAAGTCGGGCGAAACAGCTACGAGCAGTACTTC
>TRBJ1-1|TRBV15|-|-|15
CATSREKGVNTEAFF
TGTGCCACCAGCAGAGAGAAGGGAGTGAACACTGAAGCTTTCTTT
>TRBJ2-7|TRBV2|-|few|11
CASGRAYEQYF
TGTGCCAGCGGCAGGGCCTACGAGCAGTACTTC
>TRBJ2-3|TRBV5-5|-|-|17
CASSPWARGTSTDTQYF
TGTGCCAGCAGCCCCTGGGCTCGCGGTACTAGCACAGATACGCAGTATTTT
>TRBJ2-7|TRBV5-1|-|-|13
CASSRTLSYEQYF
TGCGCCAGCAGCCGGACCCTCTCCTACGAGCAGTACTTC
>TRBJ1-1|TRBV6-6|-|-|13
CASGTGQNTEAFF
TGTGCCAGCGGGACGGGACAGAACACTGAAGCTTTCTTT
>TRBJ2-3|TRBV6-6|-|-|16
CASSYSAEWGTDTQYF
TGTGCCAGCAGTTACTCGGCCGAGTGGGGCACAGATACGCAGTATTTT
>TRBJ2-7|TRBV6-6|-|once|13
CASRSNRAYEQYF
TGTGCCAGCAGAAGCAACAGGGCTTACGAGCAGTACTTC
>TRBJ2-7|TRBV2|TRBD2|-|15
CASSTLSGNGNEQYF
TGTGCCAGCAGTACCCTTAGCGGGAACGGGAACGAGCAGTACTTC
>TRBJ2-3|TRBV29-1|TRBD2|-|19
CSVANPLTVSRGTPDTQYF
TGCAGCGTTGCGAACCCCCTTACGGTATCGCGGGGGACTCCAGATACGCAGTATTTT
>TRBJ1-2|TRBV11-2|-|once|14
CASRNGQRLGGYTF
TGTGCCAGCAGGAACGGACAGCGATTGGGTGGCTACACCTTC
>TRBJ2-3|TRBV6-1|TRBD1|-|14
CASSGQGATDTQYF
TGTGCCAGCAGTGGCCAGGGGGCTACAGATACGCAGTATTTT